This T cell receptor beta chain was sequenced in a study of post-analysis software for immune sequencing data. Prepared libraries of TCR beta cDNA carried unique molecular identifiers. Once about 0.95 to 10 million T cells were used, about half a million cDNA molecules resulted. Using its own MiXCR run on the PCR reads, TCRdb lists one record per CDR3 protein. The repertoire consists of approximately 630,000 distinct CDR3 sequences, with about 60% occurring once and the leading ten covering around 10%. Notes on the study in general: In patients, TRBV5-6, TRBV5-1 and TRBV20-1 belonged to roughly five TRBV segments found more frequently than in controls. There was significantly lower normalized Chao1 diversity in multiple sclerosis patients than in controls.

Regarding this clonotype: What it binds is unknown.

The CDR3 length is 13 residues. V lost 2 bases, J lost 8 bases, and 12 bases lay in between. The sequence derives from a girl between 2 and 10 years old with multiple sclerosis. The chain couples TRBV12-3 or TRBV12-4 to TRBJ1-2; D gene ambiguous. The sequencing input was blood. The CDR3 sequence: CASSLPTMRGYTF. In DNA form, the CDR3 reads TGTGCCAGCAGTTTACCCACCATGCGCGGCTACACCTTC.